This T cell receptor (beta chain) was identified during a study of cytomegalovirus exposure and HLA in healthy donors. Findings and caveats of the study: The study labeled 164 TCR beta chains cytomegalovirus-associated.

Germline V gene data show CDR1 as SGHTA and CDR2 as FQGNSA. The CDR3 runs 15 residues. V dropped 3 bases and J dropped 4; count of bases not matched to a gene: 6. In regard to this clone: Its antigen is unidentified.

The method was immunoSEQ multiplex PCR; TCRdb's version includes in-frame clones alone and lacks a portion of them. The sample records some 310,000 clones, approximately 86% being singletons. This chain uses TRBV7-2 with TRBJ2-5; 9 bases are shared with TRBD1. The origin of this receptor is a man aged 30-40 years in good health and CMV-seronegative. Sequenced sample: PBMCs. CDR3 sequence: CASSFSGTGIETQYF. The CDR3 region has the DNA TGTGCCAGCAGCTTCTCCGGGACAGGGATAGAGACCCAGTACTTC.